A single sample gave rise to the 9 T cell receptor beta chains below, sequenced in a study of blood T cell repertoires in COVID-19. This table comes from immunoSEQ multiplex PCR, and its TCRdb copy is limited to in-frame clones, with some not included. The sample comprises some 290,000 clones, around 90% of which are singletons, and about 2.2% rests with the top ten. Material: peripheral blood. These receptors originate from a woman between 50 and 59 years old who had recovered from COVID-19.

The rearrangement uses TRBV7-2 and TRBJ2-7; 8 bases are shared with TRBD1. The length of the CDR3 is 15 residues. With V trimmed by 4 bases and J by 3 bases, 8 bases remained unmatched. The V gene's germline CDR1 is SGHTA and CDR2 FQGNSA. The chain's CDR3 is CASSSRTGKFYEQYF. The DNA of the CDR3 is TGTGCCAGCAGCTCGCGGACAGGGAAGTTCTACGAGCAGTACTTC. The variable domain in full, with the rest retrieved from reference TRBV7-2 and TRBJ2-7, is GAGVSQSPSNKVTEKGKDVELRCDPISGHTALYWYRQSLGQGLEFLIYFQGNSAPDKSGLPSDRFSAERTGGSVSTLTIQRTQQEDSAVYLCASSSRTGKFYEQYFGPGTRLTVT.

The chain couples TRBV19 to TRBJ2-7, with 10 bases fitting TRBD2. Looked up from germline, CDR1 is LNHDA and CDR2 is SQIVND (reference sequence). The CDR3 loop spans 13 amino acids. V gave up 6 bases and J gave up 4 bases; unmatched junction bases: 3. This CDR3 reads CASRLAGGYEQYF. The CDR3 DNA is TGTGCCAGTAGATTAGCGGGAGGTTACGAGCAGTACTTC.

DNA of the CDR3: TGTGCCAGCAGCTTAACGACTTACAATGAGCAGTTCTTC. Translated, it gives CASSLTTYNEQFF. The chain employs TRBV7-3 and TRBJ2-1; no definite D call. The CDR3 is 13 amino acids. The germline V and J ends were trimmed by 0 bases and 4 bases, with 4 bases remaining between them. The germline CDR1 and CDR2 sequences are SGHTA and FQGTGA.

The CDR3 DNA is TGTGCCAGCAGCGGCTCCGGGACAGGGGCTATGGGATACACAGATACGCAGTATTTT. Translated, it gives CASSGSGTGAMGYTDTQYF. The chain carries TRBV9 and TRBJ2-3, with TRBD1 matching over 10 bases. Germline trimming cut 3 bases from V and 2 bases from J; bases unmatched to any gene: 15. Per the germline V gene, CDR1 is SGDLS and CDR2 is YYNGEE. The length of the CDR3 is 19 residues.

This chain uses TRBV28 with TRBJ2-1; D not resolved. This CDR3 region has 14 residues. Germline lookup yields CDR1 MDHEN and CDR2 SYDVKM. Deletions cut 6 bases from V and 0 bases from J, with 9 bases between. The DNA of the CDR3 is TGTGCCAGCAGGCCTGCTAGCTCCTACAATGAGCAGTTCTTC. Protein product: CASRPASSYNEQFF. Variable domain in full (rest from reference TRBV28 and TRBJ2-1): DVKVTQSSRYLVKRTGEKVFLECVQDMDHENMFWYRQDPGLGLRLIYFSYDVKMKEKGDIPEGYSVSREKKERFSLILESASTNQTSMYLCASRPASSYNEQFFGPGTRLTVL.

The V gene is TRBV20-1, the J gene TRBJ1-1; a possible D gene is TRBD1 (6 bases). Germline assignment: CDR1 DFQATT and CDR2 SNEGSKA (reference sequence). Deletions cut 3 bases from V and 3 bases from J, with 23 bases between. This CDR3 spans 17 amino acids. CDR3 nucleotide sequence: TGCAGTGCTAGTCCCGGGATCCACACAGGGTTTCACACTGAAGCTTTCTTT. Protein: CSASPGIHTGFHTEAFF.

The rearrangement links TRBV18 to TRBJ2-6; 11 bases agree with TRBD2. The ends lost 2 bases at V and 0 bases at J; junction bases unmatched: 3. This CDR3 has 18 amino acids. Germline values: CDR1 KGHSH, CDR2 LQKENI. Written as DNA, the CDR3 is TGTGCCAGCTCACCAAGCCTAGCGGGGGGCTCTGGGGCCAACGTCCTGACTTTC. It translates to CASSPSLAGGSGANVLTF.

The rearrangement uses TRBV7-3 and TRBJ2-1, with 11 bases that match TRBD2. CDR1 is SGHTA and CDR2 is FQGTGA in the germline V gene. Losses at the gene ends were 2 bases for V and 6 bases for J; bases not matched to a gene: 0. The CDR3 loop spans 14 amino acids. The CDR3 loop is CASSLLAGGNEQFF. The CDR3 region has the DNA TGTGCCAGCAGCTTACTAGCGGGAGGCAATGAGCAGTTCTTC.

As DNA, the CDR3 is TGTGCCAGCAGCTTAGGTGGGCGAACCATCACAGATACGCAGTATTTT. Its translation is CASSLGGRTITDTQYF. The chain combines TRBV11-2 with TRBJ2-3; unclear D gene. The germline V and J ends were trimmed by 1 base and 2 bases, with 13 bases remaining between them. In germline, CDR1 is SGHAT, CDR2 FQNNGV. This CDR3 is built from 16 residues.